The next 14 T cell receptor beta chains were all read from a single sample in a study of T-cell reconstitution after alpha-beta-depleted transplantation in children. For TCRbeta, the library was prepared with unique molecular identifiers. A single record per CDR3 protein comes from TCRdb applying MiXCR to the PCR reads. The table includes about 500,000 distinct CDR3 sequences, approximately 30% detected once. Sample: PBMCs from the stem cell graft donor, taken from the stem cell graft. The source of these receptors is a human donor who donated a stem cell graft to a child with aplastic anemia.

This clonotype showed up just a few times. This chain joins TRBV7-2 and TRBJ2-1; no clear D gene. Germline CDR1 SGHTA, CDR2 FQGNSA. Trimming cost V 4 bases and J 8 bases, with 9 bases left between them. The CDR3 is 12 amino acids. CDR3 DNA sequence: TGTGCCAGCAGCTACTACATCGATGAGCAGTTCTTC. This codes for CASSYYIDEQFF.

This clonotype has more than one count but fewer than ten. This chain's CDR3 is CSALDNQNTGELFF. The CDR3 nucleotides read TGCAGTGCTTTGGACAACCAAAACACCGGGGAGCTGTTTTTT. The chain joins TRBV20-1 to TRBJ2-2; D perhaps matches TRBD1 (5 bases). V lost 5 bases to trimming and J lost 2 bases, with 12 bases between them. Looked up from germline, CDR1 is DFQATT and CDR2 is SNEGSKA (reference sequence). This CDR3 spans 14 amino acids.

The rearrangement joins TRBV7-2 to TRBJ2-5, with D possibly matching TRBD2 (6 bases). The length of the CDR3 is 13 residues. Germline V lookup: CDR1 SGHTA, CDR2 FQGNSA. The V end lost 7 bases, the J end lost 2 bases, and 11 bases lay between the germline ends. The CDR3 DNA follows: TGTGCCAGCAACCGACTAGTTCAAGAGACCCAGTACTTC. Translating gives CASNRLVQETQYF.

This chain uses TRBV6-2 or TRBV6-3 with TRBJ2-3; D is perhaps TRBD2 (6 bases). CDR1 MNHEY and CDR2 SVGEGT come from the germline V gene. V was shortened by 5 bases and J by 2 bases, with 14 bases between the two germline ends. The CDR3 has 15 amino acids. The DNA of the CDR3 is TGTGCCAGCAGTGGGGACTGGCGGAACACAGATACGCAGTATTTT. Amino acids: CASSGDWRNTDTQYF.

This clonotype was counted between two and nine times. The chain links TRBV12-3 or TRBV12-4 to TRBJ2-1; 8 bases fit TRBD2. The J segment lost 3 bases and the V segment lost 4 bases, leaving 8 bases of the junction unmatched. The CDR3 is 16 amino acids. The chain's CDR3 is CASSWDIAGSYNEQFF. The CDR3 bases are TGTGCCAGCAGTTGGGATATAGCGGGAAGCTACAATGAGCAGTTCTTC.

This clonotype occurred once. The chain carries TRBV4-3 and TRBJ2-3; maybe TRBD1 (6 bases). V was pared by 4 bases and J by 4 bases, with 12 bases between. The CDR3 extends over 14 amino acids. Per the germline V gene, CDR1 is LGHNA and CDR2 is YSLEER. The CDR3 DNA is TGCGCCAGCAGCCGCAGGGGCCCGGCAGATACGCAGTATTTT. Translating gives CASSRRGPADTQYF.

In the case of this clonotype: At one end the junction does not follow the germline gene, possibly because of a read error. This chain uses TRBV29-1 with TRBJ2-1; TRBD2 matches at 7 bases. CDR1 is SQVTM and CDR2 is ANQGSEA in the germline V gene. The CDR3 runs to 11 residues. The CDR3 loop is CSVGDYNDQFF. The CDR3 DNA is TGCAGCGTTGGGGACTACAATGACCAGTTCTTC.

The J gene is TRBJ2-1, the V gene TRBV6-1; 9 bases are a match to TRBD1. With 4 bases clipped from V and 3 bases from J, the junction kept 1 base outside the gene matches. Germline V gene sequence: CDR1 MNHNS, CDR2 SASEGT. The CDR3 is 14 amino acids. CDR3 residues: CASSATGGYNEQFF. For the CDR3, the DNA is TGTGCCAGCAGTGCGACAGGGGGCTACAATGAGCAGTTCTTC.

In its sample, this clonotype was seen a few times. This chain uses TRBV20-1 with TRBJ2-5; 9 bases map to TRBD2. Germline CDR1 reads DFQATT; CDR2 reads SNEGSKA (reference sequence). This CDR3 spans 13 amino acids. The V segment lost 4 bases and the J segment 5 bases; nucleotides outside the gene matches: 5. The CDR3 region has the DNA TGCAGTGCTACCACTAGCGGGTGGGAGACCCAGTACTTC. It translates to CSATTSGWETQYF.

The chain joins TRBV7-8 to TRBJ2-1; 10 positions match TRBD2. Germline values: CDR1 SGHVS, CDR2 FQNEAQ. J was trimmed by 3 bases and V by 3 bases; bases with no gene match: 5. This CDR3 region has 16 residues. DNA for the CDR3: TGTGCCAGCAGCTTCGGACTAGCGGACATCTACAATGAGCAGTTCTTC. The encoded protein is CASSFGLADIYNEQFF.

This chain uses TRBV20-1 with TRBJ2-1, with 7 nucleotides matching TRBD2. CDR1 is DFQATT and CDR2 is SNEGSKA in the germline V gene (reference sequence). There are 16 residues in the CDR3. J gave up 2 bases and V 0 bases, and 7 bases lay outside the gene matches. DNA for the CDR3: TGCAGTGCTAGAGATGGGAGGGGAGGGCCCTACAATGAGCAGTTCTTC. This gives the protein CSARDGRGGPYNEQFF.

This chain uses TRBV6-2 or TRBV6-3 with TRBJ2-7; 10 bases line up with TRBD1. CDR1 is MNHEY and CDR2 is SVGEGT in the germline V gene. With 4 bases clipped from V and 6 bases from J, the junction kept 21 bases outside the gene matches. There are 19 residues in the CDR3. The CDR3 here is CASSSGPRSWDRGRGEQYF. As DNA, the CDR3 is TGTGCCAGCAGTTCCGGCCCCCGCTCTTGGGACAGGGGACGGGGCGAGCAGTACTTC.

This clonotype has a handful of counts. The V gene is TRBV7-2, the J gene TRBJ1-2; D call uncertain. The germline V and J ends were trimmed by 1 base and 2 bases, with 8 bases remaining between them. This CDR3 comprises 14 residues. Germline V lookup: CDR1 SGHTA, CDR2 FQGNSA. The CDR3 here is CASSLESTNYGYTF. CDR3 DNA sequence: TGTGCCAGCAGCTTAGAGTCGACAAACTATGGCTACACCTTC. The entire variable domain, with the rest obtained from reference TRBV7-2 and TRBJ1-2, is as follows: GAGVSQSPSNKVTEKGKDVELRCDPISGHTALYWYRQSLGQGLEFLIYFQGNSAPDKSGLPSDRFSAERTGGSVSTLTIQRTQQEDSAVYLCASSLESTNYGYTFGSGTRLTVV.

V and J are TRBV6-2 or TRBV6-3 and TRBJ2-2, with 7 nucleotides matching TRBD2. The CDR3 extends over 15 amino acids. V trimming: 2 bases; J trimming: 4 bases; junction bases outside the gene matches: 4. Germline CDR1 MNHEY, CDR2 SVGEGT. The CDR3 reads CASSYGRLATGELFF. The CDR3 nucleotides read TGTGCCAGCAGTTACGGCCGACTAGCCACCGGGGAGCTGTTTTTT.